The entry that follows covers one T cell receptor (beta chain) sequence. This clone appeared once. The target of this receptor is not known. The input lacks base qualities; no much larger clone sits a single base away. The sample originates from a study of siplizumab effects on memory and regulatory T cells (dated by TCRdb to between 2019 and 2020). For the wider study: The study looked at the effect of siplizumab, an anti-CD2 antibody, on alloreactive T-cell subsets in allogeneic mixed lymphocyte reactions made from human PBMCs.

The study at large found these results: Whether proliferating Tregs from siplizumab cultures were suppressive was not functionally confirmed. Because sequences at frequencies below about 10^-5 were poorly captured, only a minor fraction of alloreactive clones could be mapped back to unstimulated subsets. Unstimulated naive T cells appeared to be more diverse than memory T cells, and naive cells seemed to make a substantial contribution to the alloresponse. About 75-95% of proliferating CD4+ or CD8+ clones could not be given a naive or memory phenotype. In reactions with siplizumab, an average of approximately 69% of mappable alloreactive CD4+ clones were Treg-derived, compared with around 28% in control reactions. The cumulative frequency of alloreactive sequences that could be traced back to unstimulated CD4+ memory T cells was significantly reduced by siplizumab.

Library method: the immunoSEQ multiplex PCR assay. About 10^5 TCR templates per sample were assayed by the deep sequencing platform. Genomic DNA extracted from sorted T cells was used for TCRbeta CDR3 sequencing. Per the source publication's procedure: The R programming language was used for the clonal analysis of the TCRbeta CDR3 data. Alloreactive CD4+ and CD8+ clones were defined by comparing unstimulated samples with post-reaction CFSE-low samples. Regulatory or non-regulatory origin of alloreactive CD4+ clones was assigned by matching sequences to the sorted unstimulated Treg and non-Treg repertoires. TCRdb took this table from immuneACCESS and kept in-frame rearrangements with V and J called. Such tables lack part of the clones; where checked against another copy, unresolved V genes explain under half of the gap, and the rest is unexplained. That table furnishes V, J and clone size, whereas the DNA furnished D and trimming. The sample contains over 85,000 clones, roughly 93% of them found a single time. The ten largest account for under 8.5% of the sample.

Sorted unstimulated T cells and proliferating T cells recovered from mixed lymphocyte reactions underwent TCRbeta CDR3 sequencing. Fresh whole blood from around 10 HLA-typed healthy donors was used as the source from which PBMCs were isolated. Trimming takes 2 bases from V and 2 bases from J, and the germline ends sit 15 bases apart. The CDR3 runs 17 amino acids, cysteine and phenylalanine included. Just CDR3 DNA is preserved here, 51 bases in frame from base 1. The germline V gene (reference sequence) sets CDR1 to PRHDT and CDR2 to FYEKMQ. Material for sequencing was CD8+ T cells sorted from blood. The receptor's source is a human donor in good health. Recombination joined TRBV13 with TRBJ2-2; the D gene is not confidently resolved. At the DNA level, the sequence is TGTGCCAGCAGCTTATTCGAGGCAGACCTTAACACCGGGGAGCTGTTTTTT. This is translated as CASSLFEADLNTGELFF.